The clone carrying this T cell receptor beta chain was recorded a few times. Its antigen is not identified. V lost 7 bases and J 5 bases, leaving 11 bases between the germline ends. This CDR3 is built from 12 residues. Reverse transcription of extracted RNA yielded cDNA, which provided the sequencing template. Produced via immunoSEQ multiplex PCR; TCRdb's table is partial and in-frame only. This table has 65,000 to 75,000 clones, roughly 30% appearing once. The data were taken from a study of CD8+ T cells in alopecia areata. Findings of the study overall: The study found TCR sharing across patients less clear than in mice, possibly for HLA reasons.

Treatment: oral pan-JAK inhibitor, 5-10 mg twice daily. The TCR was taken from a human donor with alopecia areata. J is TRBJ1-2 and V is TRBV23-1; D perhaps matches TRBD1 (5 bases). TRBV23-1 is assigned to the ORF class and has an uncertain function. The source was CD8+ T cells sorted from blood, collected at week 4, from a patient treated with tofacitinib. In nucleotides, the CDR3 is TGCGCCAGCAACCCCGGGGGGTATGGCTACACCTTC. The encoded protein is CASNPGGYGYTF.